This T cell receptor (beta chain) derives from a study of regulatory T cells in long-lasting Graves disease. The study, taken as a whole, reports: Among persistent patients, a larger number of public clonotypes were shared (around 3,000) than among newly diagnosed patients (roughly 970).

Described time point: newly diagnosed GD, antithyroid drugs for less than 3 months. PBMC-derived RNA was used for the TCR library. The ends were cut back, 4 bases at V and 7 bases at J, with 10 bases in the middle. This CDR3 has 13 residues. In germline, CDR1 is MNHNS, CDR2 SASEGT. In regard to this clonotype: Its antigen is undetermined.

Through Arm-PCR of CDR3 regions and iRepertoire HTBI primers, TCR beta libraries were built. MiXCR, run by TCRdb on the multiplex PCR reads, gives a single entry per CDR3 protein. The sample consists of more than 450,000 distinct CDR3 sequences, about 12% of them appearing once. The same sample was also studied in work on T cells in Graves' hyperthyroidism and ophthalmopathy.

The rearrangement links TRBV6-1 to TRBJ2-2; D is perhaps TRBD1 or TRBD2 (5 bases each). The sample was peripheral blood mononuclear cells (PBMCs), taken at new diagnosis, from a patient treated with antithyroid drugs. This clonotype was obtained from a woman aged 25 to 39 with Graves disease. CDR3 in DNA: TGTGCCAGCAGTGGGGGGTCGGTCGGGGAGCTGTTTTTT. The encoded protein is CASSGGSVGELFF.